The 10 T cell receptor beta chains reported below all come from one sample, sequenced in a study of T cells after yellow fever vaccination. One entry per CDR3 protein results from TCRdb running MiXCR on the 5' RACE reads. Altogether some 100,000 distinct CDR3 sequences are present, about 7.2% being singletons, with the ten largest covering over 2.5%. This material consisted of CD4+ T cells sorted from PBMCs, taken around 45 days after the first yellow fever vaccination. The receptors shown here come from a man aged 18 to 29 who received the YFV17D yellow fever vaccine.

This clonotype was seen at least ten times. The V and J genes are TRBV9 and TRBJ2-5; maybe TRBD1 (6 bases). Trimming pared 4 bases from V and 1 base from J, leaving 20 bases between. The germline V gene encodes CDR1 SGDLS and CDR2 YYNGEE. This CDR3 comprises 17 residues. CDR3: CASSLPGTNQFQETQYF. The CDR3 DNA follows: TGTGCCAGCAGCTTACCCGGGACAAACCAATTCCAAGAGACCCAGTACTTC.

Many counts were recorded for this clonotype. The chain couples TRBV6-6 to TRBJ1-2; D is uncertain. CDR3 length equals 12 residues. Germline CDR1 is MNHNY and CDR2 is SVGAGI (reference sequence). The V end lost 6 bases, the J end lost 0 bases, and 5 bases lay between the germline ends. As DNA, the CDR3 is TGTGCCAGCAGCGCCGCTAACTATGGCTACACCTTC. Encoded protein: CASSAANYGYTF.

This clonotype occurred many times. The chain recombines TRBV6-5 with TRBJ2-3; 7 bases line up with TRBD2. Germline CDR1 reads MNHEY; CDR2 reads SVGAGI. The ends lost 0 bases at V and 6 bases at J; junction bases unmatched: 3. The CDR3 covers 14 residues. The CDR3 reads CASSYSEAGDTQYF. The CDR3 DNA is TGTGCCAGCAGTTACTCCGAAGCGGGGGATACGCAGTATTTT.

This clonotype was seen many times. The J gene is TRBJ1-1, the V gene TRBV20-1; no clear D gene. Germline CDR1 DFQATT, CDR2 SNEGSKA (reference sequence). V was shortened by 6 bases and J by 6 bases, with 14 bases between the two germline ends. This CDR3 contains 12 residues. The CDR3 bases are TGCAGTGCCCCCGGGCTGGGCGCTGAAGCTTTCTTT. Protein: CSAPGLGAEAFF.

This clonotype was found many times. The CDR3 nucleotides are TGCGCCAGCAGCCAAGATCTGAGGGAGGGTTTGTCCTACAATGAGCAGTTCTTC. Its translation: CASSQDLREGLSYNEQFF. The rearrangement links TRBV4-3 to TRBJ2-1, with TRBD2 matching over 7 bases. This CDR3 contains 18 residues. V was pared by 0 bases and J by 1 base, with 9 bases of the junction left unmatched. Germline V gene data show CDR1 as LGHNA and CDR2 as YSLEER.

This clonotype was counted at least ten times. The chain links TRBV11-2 to TRBJ2-2, with D possibly called TRBD1 or TRBD2 (5 bases each). Trimming removed 2 bases at V and 5 bases at J, with 12 bases between. The V gene's germline CDR1 is SGHAT and CDR2 FQNNGV. The length of the CDR3 is 15 residues. The chain's CDR3 is CASSLFRGRTGELFF. CDR3 nucleotides: TGTGCCAGCAGCTTATTCCGGGGACGGACCGGGGAGCTGTTTTTT.

This clonotype was seen ten or more times. The V call is TRBV7-2, the J call TRBJ1-3; D is unresolved. This CDR3 region has 12 residues. Germline V gene sequence: CDR1 SGHTA, CDR2 FQGNSA. The V and J ends lost 8 bases and 0 bases respectively, with 5 bases between them. CDR3 nucleotide sequence: TGTGCCAGCGGGATCTCTGGAAACACCATATATTTT. It yields the protein CASGISGNTIYF.

This clonotype showed up many times. The chain joins TRBV4-1 to TRBJ1-3; possibly TRBD1 for D (5 bases). The V end was cut by 4 bases, the J end by 4 bases, with 17 bases between. The CDR3 extends over 16 amino acids. Germline V gene data show CDR1 as MGHRA and CDR2 as YSYEKL. The CDR3 sequence is CASSPSRWGYGNTIYF. Here the CDR3 DNA reads TGCGCCAGCAGCCCTTCACGGTGGGGGTACGGAAACACCATATATTTT.

This clonotype was found many times. The V and J genes are TRBV5-1 and TRBJ1-1; 8 positions agree with TRBD1. The CDR3 runs 14 residues. CDR1 and CDR2 from the germline V gene are SGHRS and YFSETQ. V gave up 4 bases and J gave up 4 bases; unmatched junction bases: 6. CDR3 loop: CASSEYRGITEAFF. For the CDR3, the DNA is TGCGCCAGCAGCGAGTACAGGGGGATCACTGAAGCTTTCTTT. The full variable domain, its missing parts supplied by reference TRBV5-1 and TRBJ1-1, is KAGVTQTPRYLIKTRGQQVTLSCSPISGHRSVSWYQQTPGQGLQFLFEYFSETQRNKGNFPGRFSGRQFSNSRSEMNVSTLELGDSALYLCASSEYRGITEAFFGQGTRLTVV.

This clonotype was seen ten or more times. This chain joins TRBV5-1 and TRBJ2-7, with 7 bases identical to TRBD1. Germline V lookup: CDR1 SGHRS, CDR2 YFSETQ. J gave up 4 bases and V 4 bases, and 11 bases lay outside the gene matches. The CDR3 extends over 15 amino acids. The CDR3: CASSPLPGTEYEQYV. The CDR3 DNA sequence: TGCGCCAGCAGCCCTCTCCCCGGGACAGAATACGAGCAGTACGTC.